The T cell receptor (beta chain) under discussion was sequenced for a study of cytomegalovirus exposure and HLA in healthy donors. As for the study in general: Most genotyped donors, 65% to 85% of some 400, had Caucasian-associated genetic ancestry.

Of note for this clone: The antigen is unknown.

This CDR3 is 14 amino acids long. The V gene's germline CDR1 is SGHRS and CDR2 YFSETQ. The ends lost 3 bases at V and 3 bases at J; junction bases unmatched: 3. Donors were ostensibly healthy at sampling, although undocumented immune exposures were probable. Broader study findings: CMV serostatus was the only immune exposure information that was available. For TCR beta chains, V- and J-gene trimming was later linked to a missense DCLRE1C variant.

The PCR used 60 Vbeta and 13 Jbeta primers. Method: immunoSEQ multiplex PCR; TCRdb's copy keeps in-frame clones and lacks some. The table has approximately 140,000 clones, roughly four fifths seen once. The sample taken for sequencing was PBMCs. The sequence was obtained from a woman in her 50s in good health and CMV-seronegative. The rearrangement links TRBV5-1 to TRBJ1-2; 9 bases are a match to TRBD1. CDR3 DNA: TGCGCCAGCAGCTATCGGACAGGGGACTATGGCTACACCTTC. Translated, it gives CASSYRTGDYGYTF.